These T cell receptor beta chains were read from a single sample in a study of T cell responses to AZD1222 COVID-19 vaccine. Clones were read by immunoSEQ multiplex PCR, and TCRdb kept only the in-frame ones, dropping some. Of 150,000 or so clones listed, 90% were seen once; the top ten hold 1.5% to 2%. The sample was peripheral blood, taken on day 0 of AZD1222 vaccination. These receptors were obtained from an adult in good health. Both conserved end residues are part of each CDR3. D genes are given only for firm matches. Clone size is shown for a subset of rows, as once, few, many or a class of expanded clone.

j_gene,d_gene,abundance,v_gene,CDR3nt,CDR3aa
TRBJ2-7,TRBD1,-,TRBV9,TGTGCCAGCAGCGTTGTCCCGGACAGGGTCAACGAGCAGTACTTC,CASSVVPDRVNEQYF
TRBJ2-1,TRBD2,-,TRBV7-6,TGTGCCAGCAGCTTAGATTTAGGACTAGCGGGAGCACGTAATGAGCAGTTCTTC,CASSLDLGLAGARNEQFF
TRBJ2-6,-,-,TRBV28,TGTGCCAGCAGTTTGGCTCCCTCTGGGGCCAACGTCCTGACTTTC,CASSLAPSGANVLTF
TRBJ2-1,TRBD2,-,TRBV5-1,TGCGCCAGCAGTTCCGGACTAGCGCGAAACAATGAGCAGTTCTTC,CASSSGLARNNEQFF
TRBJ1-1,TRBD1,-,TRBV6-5,TGTGCCAGCGGGGACAGGGGGTTGACTGAAGCTTTCTTT,CASGDRGLTEAFF
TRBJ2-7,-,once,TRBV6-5,TGTGCCAGCATTTCACTAGAGGGTTTTTACGAGCAGTACTTC,CASISLEGFYEQYF
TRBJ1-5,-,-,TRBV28,TGTGCCAGCAGTCTCGCAGTTTCAGCCCAGCATTTT,CASSLAVSAQHF
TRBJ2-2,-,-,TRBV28,TGTGCCAGCAGTGAGACAGGTTCCCTCTTGACCGGGGAGCTGTTTTTT,CASSETGSLLTGELFF
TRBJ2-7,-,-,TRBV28,TGTGCCAGCAGTTTGGTCTCGGGCTACGAGCAGTACTTC,CASSLVSGYEQYF
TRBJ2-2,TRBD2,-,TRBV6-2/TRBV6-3,TGTGCCAGCAGTTACGGACTAGCGTTTTGGGAGCTGTTTTTT,CASSYGLAFWELFF
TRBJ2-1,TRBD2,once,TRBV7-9,TGTGCCAGCAGCTTAAAAACTCCCGGGAGGGAAGGAACCAATGAGCAGTTCTTC,CASSLKTPGREGTNEQFF
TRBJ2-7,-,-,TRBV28,TGTGCCAGCAGTTTTGTTAGCGGCTACGAGCAGTACTTC,CASSFVSGYEQYF
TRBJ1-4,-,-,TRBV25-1,TGTGCCAGCAGTGATGGCGGGGCAGAAACTAATGAAAAACTGTTTTTT,CASSDGGAETNEKLFF
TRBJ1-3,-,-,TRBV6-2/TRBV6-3,TGTGCCAGCAGTTACTGGCCCTCTGGAAACACCATATATTTT,CASSYWPSGNTIYF
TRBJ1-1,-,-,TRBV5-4,TGTGCCAGCAGCTTACAGGCGAACACTGAAGCTTTCTTT,CASSLQANTEAFF
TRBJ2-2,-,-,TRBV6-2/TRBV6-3,TGTGCCAGCAGTTCAGGCCTGATTACGAACACCGGGGAGCTGTTTTTT,CASSSGLITNTGELFF
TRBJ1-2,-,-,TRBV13,TGTGCCAGCAGCGCATGGACAGTTTTAACCCGAGCTAACTATGGCTACACCTTC,CASSAWTVLTRANYGYTF
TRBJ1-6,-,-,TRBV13,TGTGCCAGCAGCTTAGGTGCAGGGAATAATTCACCCCTCCACTTT,CASSLGAGNNSPLHF
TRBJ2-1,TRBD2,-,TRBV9,TGTGCCAGCAGCGCCCCCGGGACTAGCGGGTACAATGAGCAGTTCTTC,CASSAPGTSGYNEQFF
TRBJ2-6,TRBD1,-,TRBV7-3,TGTGCCAGCAGCTTACGGCCCGGGACAGCAAGCTCTGGGGCCAACGTCCTGACTTTC,CASSLRPGTASSGANVLTF
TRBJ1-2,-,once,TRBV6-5,TGTGCCAGCAGTCCCGACAGAGGTTATGGCTACACCTTC,CASSPDRGYGYTF
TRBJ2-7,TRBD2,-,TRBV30,TGTGCCTGGAGTGAAAGCGGGAGGGCCCACTACGAGCAGTACTTC,CAWSESGRAHYEQYF
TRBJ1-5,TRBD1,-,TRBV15,TGTGCCACCAGCAGTAGACAGGGAGGGAGCAATCAGCCCCAGCATTTT,CATSSRQGGSNQPQHF
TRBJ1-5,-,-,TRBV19,TGTGCCAGTAGTATAGTCCGAACACATAGCAATCAGCCCCAGCATTTT,CASSIVRTHSNQPQHF
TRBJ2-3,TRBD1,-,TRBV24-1,TGTGCCACCAGTGATTTTCAGGGGGCGGATACGCAGTATTTT,CATSDFQGADTQYF
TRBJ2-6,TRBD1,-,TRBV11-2,TGTGCCAGCAGCTTTAGGCAGGGGGCATCTGGGGCCAACGTCCTGACTTTC,CASSFRQGASGANVLTF
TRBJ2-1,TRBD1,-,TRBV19,TGTGCCAGTAGTACCAAGGACAGGGTTACCTACAATGAGCAGTTCTTC,CASSTKDRVTYNEQFF
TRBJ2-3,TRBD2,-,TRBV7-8,TGTGCCAGCAGCTTAGAGGCAGGACTAGCAGGTGTTCATACGCAGTATTTT,CASSLEAGLAGVHTQYF
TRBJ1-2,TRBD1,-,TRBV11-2,TGTGCCAGCAGCTGGACAGGGAACTATGGCTACACCTTC,CASSWTGNYGYTF
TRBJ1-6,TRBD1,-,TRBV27,TGTGCCAGCAGTCCCCCAGGGGGCGAGTCACCCCTCCACTTT,CASSPPGGESPLHF
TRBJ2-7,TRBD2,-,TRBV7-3,TGTGCCAGCAGCTTATCCCCGCCGGGACTAGCTGACTGGGCCTACGAGCAGTACTTC,CASSLSPPGLADWAYEQYF
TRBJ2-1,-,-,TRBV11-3,TGTGCCAGCAGCTTAGATCGGGTGGGAGACAACTACAATGAGCAGTTCTTC,CASSLDRVGDNYNEQFF
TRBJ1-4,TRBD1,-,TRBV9,TGTGCCAGCAGCCCCAACCCGGGACAGAAAAATGAAAAACTGTTTTTT,CASSPNPGQKNEKLFF
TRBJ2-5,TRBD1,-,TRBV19,TGTGCCAGTAGTATCCCCGGGACAGGCCAAAAAGAGACCCAGTACTTC,CASSIPGTGQKETQYF
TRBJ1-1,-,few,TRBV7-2,TGTGCCAGCAGCTTAGTTGTGGGGACGAACACTGAAGCTTTCTTT,CASSLVVGTNTEAFF
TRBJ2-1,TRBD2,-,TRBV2,TGTGCCAGCAGTGCCCCCGGGACTAGCGGGAGGAATGAGCAGTTCTTC,CASSAPGTSGRNEQFF
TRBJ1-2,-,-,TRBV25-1,TGTGCCAGCAGTGAAGCTGGCTATGGCTACACCTTC,CASSEAGYGYTF
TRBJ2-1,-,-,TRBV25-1,TGTGCCAGCAGTGCCCCGGGCTCCTTAGATGAGCAGTTCTTC,CASSAPGSLDEQFF
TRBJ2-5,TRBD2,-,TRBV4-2,TGTGCCAGCAGCCAAGGACTAGCGGGAGAGACCCAGTACTTC,CASSQGLAGETQYF
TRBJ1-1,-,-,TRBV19,TGTGCCAGTAGCGCAGGACAAGTGAACACTGAAGCTTTCTTT,CASSAGQVNTEAFF
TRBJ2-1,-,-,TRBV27,TGTGCCAGCAGTTTATTTTCCCGGACATTAGGGCGCGATGAGCAGTTCTTC,CASSLFSRTLGRDEQFF
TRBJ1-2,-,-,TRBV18,TGTGCCAGCTCACCAAATCCCACTAACTATGGCTACACCTTC,CASSPNPTNYGYTF
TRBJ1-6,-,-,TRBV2,TGTGCCAGCAGTGATTCGGGCTATTCACCCCTCCACTTT,CASSDSGYSPLHF
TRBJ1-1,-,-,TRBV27,TGTGCCAGCAGTCCTGGGGGGATCACTGAAGCTTTCTTT,CASSPGGITEAFF
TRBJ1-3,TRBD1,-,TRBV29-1,TGCAGCGTTAGGGACAGCTCCTCTGGAAACACCATATATTTT,CSVRDSSSGNTIYF
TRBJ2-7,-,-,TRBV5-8,TGTGCCAGCAGCCTATGGACGACCCGCTACGAGCAGTACTTC,CASSLWTTRYEQYF
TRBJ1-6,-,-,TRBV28,TGTGCCAGCAGTGGAAGGACAGTCGTGGATTCACCCCTCCACTTT,CASSGRTVVDSPLHF
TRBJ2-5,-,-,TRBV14,TGTGCCAGCAGCCCACGCCGGGGCATAGAGACCCAGTACTTC,CASSPRRGIETQYF
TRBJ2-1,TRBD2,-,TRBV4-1,TGCGCCAGCAGCCAAGATATTATGGGGACTAGCGGGAGCACCGAGCAGTTCTTC,CASSQDIMGTSGSTEQFF
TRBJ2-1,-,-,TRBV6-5,TGTGCCAGCAGTTACTACGGCTCCTACAATGAGCAGTTCTTC,CASSYYGSYNEQFF
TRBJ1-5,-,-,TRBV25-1,TGTGCCAGCAGGCGAAGTGGAAAAAATCAGCCCCAGCATTTT,CASRRSGKNQPQHF
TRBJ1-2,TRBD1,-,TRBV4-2,TGTGCCAGCAGCCCGGGACAGGGGGTTGGCTACACCTTC,CASSPGQGVGYTF
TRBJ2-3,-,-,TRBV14,TGTGCCAGCAGCCAAACCTCAGTGCCTACGCAGTATTTT,CASSQTSVPTQYF
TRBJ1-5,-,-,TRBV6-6,TGTGCCAGCAGTTCCAAAAACGTAAATAGCAATCAGCCCCAGCATTTT,CASSSKNVNSNQPQHF
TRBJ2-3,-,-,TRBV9,TGTGCCAGCAGCGCCGGGGAGAACCGATATAGCACAGATACGCAGTATTTT,CASSAGENRYSTDTQYF
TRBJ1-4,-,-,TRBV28,TGTGCCAGCAGTTTACCAGGGGCAACTAATGAAAAACTGTTTTTT,CASSLPGATNEKLFF
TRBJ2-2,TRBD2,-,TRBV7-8,TGTGCCAGCAGCCCCGGACTAGCGGGAGCGACCGGGGAGCTGTTTTTT,CASSPGLAGATGELFF
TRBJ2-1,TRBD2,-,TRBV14,TGTGCCAGCAGCCAAGATGCCGGGAGGGCCAATGAGCAGTTCTTC,CASSQDAGRANEQFF
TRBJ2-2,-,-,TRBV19,TGTGCCAGTAGTAATATGCGGACCACCGGGGAGCTGTTTTTT,CASSNMRTTGELFF
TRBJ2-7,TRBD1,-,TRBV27,TGTGCCAGCAGTCGCCCAGGACAGGGGAAATACGAGCAGTACTTC,CASSRPGQGKYEQYF